This passage covers 14 T cell receptor beta chains from one sample sequenced in a study of prognosis after radiotherapy for stage I lung cancer. Amplification of the TCR beta CDR3 (from genomic DNA) was done by two-round multiplex PCR. Round one of PCR was performed, and it used primers specific to each TRBV and TRBJ gene. TCRdb reprocessed the multiplex PCR reads via MiXCR and lists one record per CDR3 protein. The sample holds fewer than 40,000 distinct CDR3 sequences, around 35% seen once. The sample here was PBMCs, taken before or after stereotactic body radiation therapy (not recorded which). The receptors derive from a donor aged 50 or older with non-small cell lung cancer.

This clonotype was recorded many times. The J gene is TRBJ2-1, the V gene TRBV10-2; TRBD2 agrees at 8 bases. This CDR3 comprises 14 residues. The V gene's germline CDR1 is WSHSY and CDR2 SAAADI. V was pared by 8 bases and J by 0 bases, with 3 bases of the junction left unmatched. In nucleotides, the CDR3 is TGCGCCAGCCACGGGGGGGTCTCCTACAATGAGCAGTTCTTC. Encoded protein: CASHGGVSYNEQFF.

Regarding this clonotype: This likely stems from a read error, as it lies one base from a far larger clone. This chain uses TRBV6-2 or TRBV6-3 with TRBJ1-4, with D tentatively TRBD1 (6 bases). V lost 5 bases and J 7 bases, leaving 14 bases between the germline ends. The CDR3 has 14 amino acids. CDR1 MNHEY and CDR2 SVGEGT come from the germline V gene. The CDR3: CASSGYQGFEKLFF. CDR3 nucleotide sequence: TGTGCCAGCAGTGGGTATCAGGGGTTTGAAAAACTGTTTTTT.

This clonotype was observed at least ten times. The rearrangement joins TRBV6-1 to TRBJ1-5, with a tentative D call TRBD1 (5 bases). CDR1 is MNHNS, CDR2 SASEGT, per germline. V dropped 6 bases and J dropped 7 bases, with 19 bases sitting between them. The CDR3 covers 15 residues. The CDR3 DNA reads as TGTGCCAGCAGCCCCGTTGGGGGATTGTGGCAGCCCCAGCATTTT. Its protein product is CASSPVGGLWQPQHF.

The chain's CDR3 is CASSFRARNQEQFF. The CDR3 nucleotides are TGTGCCAGCAGTTTCCGGGCCAGAAATCAAGAGCAGTTCTTC. The chain carries TRBV28 and TRBJ2-1; no clear D gene. Trimming took 3 bases from V and 10 from J, leaving 16 bases between them. CDR1 and CDR2 from the germline V gene are MDHEN and SYDVKM. The CDR3 covers 14 residues. Based on the CDR3 plus reference TRBV28 and TRBJ2-1, the full variable domain is DVKVTQSSRYLVKRTGEKVFLECVQDMDHENMFWYRQDPGLGLRLIYFSYDVKMKEKGDIPEGYSVSREKKERFSLILESASTNQTSMYLCASSFRARNQEQFFGPGTRLTVL.

This clonotype was seen repeatedly, ten times or more. The J gene is TRBJ1-1, the V gene TRBV27; unclear D gene. The CDR3 has 14 amino acids. Germline assignment: CDR1 MNHEY and CDR2 SMNVEV (reference sequence). Trimming removed 4 bases from V and 0 bases from J, with 9 bases in between. The CDR3 loop reads CASSYVPLNTEAFF. As DNA, the CDR3 is TGTGCCAGCAGTTATGTGCCTTTGAACACTGAAGCTTTCTTT.

This clonotype showed up many times. This chain connects TRBV6-2 or TRBV6-3 to TRBJ2-3, with 8 bases identical to TRBD2. The CDR3 spans 13 residues. V shed 9 bases, J shed 0 bases, and the junction held 2 bases outside the gene matches. The germline gives CDR1 MNHEY, CDR2 SVGEGT. The CDR3 region is CASSSGSTDTQYF. The CDR3 DNA sequence: TGTGCCAGTTCTAGCGGGAGCACAGATACGCAGTATTTT.

The table lists this clonotype with many counts. The CDR3 region is CASSLRGRGNQPQHF. Here the CDR3 DNA reads TGTGCCAGCAGTTTAAGGGGGAGAGGCAATCAGCCCCAGCATTTT. V gene TRBV28 combines with J gene TRBJ1-5, with D perhaps TRBD1 (6 bases). This CDR3 contains 15 residues. In germline, CDR1 is MDHEN, CDR2 SYDVKM. V shed 2 bases and J shed 2 bases, with 10 bases lying between them.

There are many counts of this clonotype. The chain employs TRBV24-1 and TRBJ1-6, with 7 positions matching TRBD1. CDR1 is KGHDR and CDR2 is SFDVKD in the germline V gene. The ends lost 3 bases at V and 7 bases at J; junction bases unmatched: 8. The CDR3 is made up of 16 amino acids. The CDR3 nucleotides are TGTGCCACCAGTGATGCGAAGACAGGGAGGAATTCACCCCTCCACTTT. Its protein is CATSDAKTGRNSPLHF.

Details on this clonotype: A read error likely explains this, since a far larger clone differs by one base. This chain joins TRBV12-3 or TRBV12-4 and TRBJ2-5; maybe TRBD2 (5 bases). The CDR3 is 14 amino acids. Trimming cost V 6 bases and J 11 bases, with 22 bases left between them. DNA for the CDR3: TGTGCCAGCAGCCAGAGGGAGTCCTACAATGAGCAGTACTTC. Translating it yields CASSQRESYNEQYF.

This clonotype was seen just once. The chain combines TRBV19 with TRBJ1-5, with TRBD1 as a possible D gene (5 bases). In germline, CDR1 is LNHDA, CDR2 SQIVND (reference sequence). The CDR3 is 13 residues long. Trimming left V 8 bases short and J 5 bases short, with 13 bases between. Here the CDR3 DNA reads TGTGCCAGTGCTAGGGACGGTGATCAGCCCCAGCATTTT. Amino acid sequence: CASARDGDQPQHF.

The V call is TRBV28, the J call TRBJ2-2, with 9 bases identical to TRBD2. Germline V CDR1 and CDR2: MDHEN, SYDVKM. Unmatched junction bases numbered 8, after V lost 5 bases and J lost 7 bases. The CDR3 contains 15 residues. DNA of the CDR3: TGTGCCAGCAGTCTGTTAGCGGGGGCGGTCGGGGAGCTGTTTTTT. Its protein is CASSLLAGAVGELFF.

This clonotype has at least ten counts. The chain employs TRBV7-6 and TRBJ2-5, with 7 positions matching TRBD1. The trim removed 9 bases at V and 5 bases at J, leaving 6 bases unmatched. Germline assignment: CDR1 SGHVS and CDR2 FNYEAQ. This CDR3 contains 12 residues. Here the CDR3 reads CARQGLKETQYF. The CDR3 DNA is TGTGCCAGACAGGGGCTTAAGGAGACCCAGTACTTC.

The table lists this clonotype with a few counts. A much larger clone differs by one base, so this may be a read error. The chain is built from TRBV5-1 and TRBJ2-7; D is unclear. V lost 0 bases and J 2 bases, leaving 12 bases between the germline ends. The CDR3 has 15 residues. Germline values: CDR1 SGHRS, CDR2 YFSETQ. CDR3 sequence reads: CASSLVQHITYEQYF. The CDR3 DNA follows: TGCGCCAGCAGCTTGGTTCAACACATAACCTACGAGCAGTACTTC.

This clonotype was seen at least ten times. The CDR3 DNA reads as TGTGCCAGCTCAGGGACTAGCGGGAGACACGAGCAGTACTTC. Translated, it gives CASSGTSGRHEQYF. The chain combines TRBV18 with TRBJ2-7; 14 bases are a match to TRBD2. The CDR3 is made up of 14 amino acids. The junction had 2 bases not matched to a gene; V was cut back by 5 bases and J by 5 bases. From germline, CDR1 is KGHSH and CDR2 LQKENI.